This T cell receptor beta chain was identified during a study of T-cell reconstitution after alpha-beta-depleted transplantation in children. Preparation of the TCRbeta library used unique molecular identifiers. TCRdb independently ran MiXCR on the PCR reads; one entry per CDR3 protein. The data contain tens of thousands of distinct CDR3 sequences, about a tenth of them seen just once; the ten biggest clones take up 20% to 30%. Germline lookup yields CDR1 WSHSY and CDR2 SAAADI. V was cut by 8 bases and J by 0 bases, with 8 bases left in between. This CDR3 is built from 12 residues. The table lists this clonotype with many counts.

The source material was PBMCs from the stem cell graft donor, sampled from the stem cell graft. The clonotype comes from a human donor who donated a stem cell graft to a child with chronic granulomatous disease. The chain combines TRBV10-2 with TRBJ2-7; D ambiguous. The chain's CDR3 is CASSESSYEQYF. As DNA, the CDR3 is TGCGCCAGCTCGGAGAGCTCCTACGAGCAGTACTTC.